Listed here is a single T cell receptor (beta chain). The germline gene is not matched at one end of the junction; a read error may be the cause. Three rounds of nested PCR, following a modified ARM-PCR protocol, produced the TCRbeta library. TCRdb reprocessed the multiplex PCR reads with MiXCR, giving one entry per CDR3 protein. This table has some 100,000 distinct CDR3 sequences, less than 75% appearing once. The source of the sample is a study of tumor and adjacent non-tumor tissue in lung cancer. No cell sorting was done before RNA was extracted from the tissue. This non-tumor lung sample came from over 3 cm beyond the tumor edge. This CDR3 spans 13 amino acids. The germline CDR1 and CDR2 sequences are SGHTA and FQGNSA.

Sequencing used distant non-tumor lung tissue. This clonotype was sampled from a man aged 30 to 39 with non-small cell lung cancer. The chain uses TRBV7-2 and TRBJ1-1, with 9 nucleotides matching TRBD1. In nucleotides, the CDR3 is TGTGCCAGCAGCTCCTCACAGGGGGCTGAAACTTTCTTT. This codes for CASSSSQGAETFF.